This T cell receptor beta chain was recorded in a study of blood T cell repertoires in COVID-19. As for the study in general: There were acute and convalescent COVID-19 samples, and they came from the United States, Italy and Spain.

Authors' processing steps: Scientists estimated how many nucleated cells there were by amplifying reference gene primers. Libraries were prepared by immunoSEQ multiplex PCR; TCRdb keeps only in-frame clonotypes and omits some of them. V, J and clone size derive from that table, while D and trimming were established from the DNA sequence. Among around 130,000 clones listed, 70% to 90% were seen once. Germline CDR1 reads LGHDT; CDR2 reads YNNKEL (reference sequence). V was cut by 1 base and J by 5 bases, with 6 bases left in between. This CDR3 region has 12 residues. Sequencing was carried out using peripheral blood. The origin of this receptor is a woman aged 50 to 60 who had recovered from COVID-19. The chain recombines TRBV3-1 (or the pseudogene TRBV3-2) with TRBJ2-7, with D uncertain. The CDR3 DNA follows: TGTGCCAGCAGCCAAGTAACAAACGAGCAGTACTTC. Residues: CASSQVTNEQYF.